Detailed here is one T cell receptor beta chain. The record originates from a study of blood T cell repertoires in COVID-19. Study in general: Donors in the United States, Italy and Spain gave samples during acute or convalescent COVID-19. The analysed material was cDNA or gDNA that came from T cells, B-cell-depleted T cells, or PBMCs.

Germline V gene sequence: CDR1 SGHTA, CDR2 FQGNSA. The CDR3 is made up of 15 amino acids. Trimming removed 5 bases from V and 6 bases from J; junction bases left unmatched: 7. Seattle patient enrollment occurred during active infection, with longitudinal follow-up thereafter. Authors' methods: By means of reference gene primer amplification, nucleated cell counts were estimated. Clones were read by immunoSEQ multiplex PCR, and TCRdb kept only the in-frame ones, dropping some. D and trimming come from the DNA, and the V and J calls and clone size come from that table. The table records approximately 210,000 clones, over 80% of them present only once.

Sequencing was carried out using peripheral blood. This receptor was obtained from a man aged 60 to 75 with COVID-19, enrolled during active disease. The chain links TRBV7-2 to TRBJ2-2; 9 bases match TRBD2. In DNA form, the CDR3 reads TGTGCCAGCAGCACCCGTAGCGGGGGCGCCGGGGAGCTGTTTTTT. This encodes CASSTRSGGAGELFF.